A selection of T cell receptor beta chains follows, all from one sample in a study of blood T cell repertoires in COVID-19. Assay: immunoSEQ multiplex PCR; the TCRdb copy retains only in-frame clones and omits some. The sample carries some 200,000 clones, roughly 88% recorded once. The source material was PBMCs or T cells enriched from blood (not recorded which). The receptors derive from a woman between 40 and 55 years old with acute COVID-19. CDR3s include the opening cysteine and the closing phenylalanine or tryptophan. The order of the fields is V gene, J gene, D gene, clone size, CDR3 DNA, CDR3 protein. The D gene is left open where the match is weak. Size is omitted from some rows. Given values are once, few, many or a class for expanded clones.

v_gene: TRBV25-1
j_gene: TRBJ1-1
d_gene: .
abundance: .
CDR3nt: TGTGCCAGCAGTGAATGGGGGGGAGCCAGGCTGAACACTGAAGCTTTCTTT
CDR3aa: CASSEWGGARLNTEAFF

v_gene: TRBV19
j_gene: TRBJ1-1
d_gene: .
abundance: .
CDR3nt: TGTGCCAGTAGTAGGGGCCACAGAAGGAACACTGAAGCTTTCTTT
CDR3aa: CASSRGHRRNTEAFF

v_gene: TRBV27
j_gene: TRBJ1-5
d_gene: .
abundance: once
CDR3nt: TGTGCCAGCAGTTTGTCGGGTCTTAATCAGCCCCAGCATTTT
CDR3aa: CASSLSGLNQPQHF

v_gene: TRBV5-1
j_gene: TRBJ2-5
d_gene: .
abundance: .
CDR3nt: TGCGCCAGCAGCTTAATGGGCGAGACCCAGTACTTC
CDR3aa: CASSLMGETQYF

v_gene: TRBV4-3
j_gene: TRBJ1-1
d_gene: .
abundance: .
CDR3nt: TGCGCCAGCAGCCAATACGGGAACACTGAAGCTTTCTTT
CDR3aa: CASSQYGNTEAFF

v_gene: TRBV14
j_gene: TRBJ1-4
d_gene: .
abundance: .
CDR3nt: TGTGCCAGCAGCCTCTACCGGGGTGAAAAACTGTTTTTT
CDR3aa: CASSLYRGEKLFF

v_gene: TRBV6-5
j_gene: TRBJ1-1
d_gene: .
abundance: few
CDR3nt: TGTGCCAGCAGGAAACATTCGGGCACTGAAGCTTTCTTT
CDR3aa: CASRKHSGTEAFF

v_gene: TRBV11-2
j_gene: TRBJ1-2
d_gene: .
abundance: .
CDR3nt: TGTGCCAGCAGCTTTGGGGGCGGTGGCTACACCTTC
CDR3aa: CASSFGGGGYTF

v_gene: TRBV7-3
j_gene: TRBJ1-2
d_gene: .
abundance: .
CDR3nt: TGTGCCAGCAGCTTGGGGGGACCAGGGTCGGGCTATGGCTACACCTTC
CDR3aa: CASSLGGPGSGYGYTF

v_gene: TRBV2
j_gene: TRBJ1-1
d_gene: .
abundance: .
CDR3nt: TGTGCCAGCGTTCGGTCGGGGTCGGGAACTGAAGCTTTCTTT
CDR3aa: CASVRSGSGTEAFF

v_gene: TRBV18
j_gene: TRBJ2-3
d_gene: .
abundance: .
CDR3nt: TGTGCCAGCTCTCCCGAAGGCACAGGCCGCCGCACAGATACGCAGTATTTT
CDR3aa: CASSPEGTGRRTDTQYF

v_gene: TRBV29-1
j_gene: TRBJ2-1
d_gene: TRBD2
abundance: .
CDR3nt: TGCAGCGTAACCGAGCGGGGGGGCCAAGATGAGCAGTTCTTC
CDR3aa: CSVTERGGQDEQFF

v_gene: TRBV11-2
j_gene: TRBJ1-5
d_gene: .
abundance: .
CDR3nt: TGTGCCAGCAGTCCCTATAGCAATCAGCCCCAGCATTTT
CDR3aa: CASSPYSNQPQHF

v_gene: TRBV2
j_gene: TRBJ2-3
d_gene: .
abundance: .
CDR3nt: TGTGCCAGCAGAAAACAGGGCAGCACAGATACGCAGTATTTT
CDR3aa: CASRKQGSTDTQYF

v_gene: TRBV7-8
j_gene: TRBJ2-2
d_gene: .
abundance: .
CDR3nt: TGTGCCAGCAGCTTTATCGACACCGGGGAGCTGTTTTTT
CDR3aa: CASSFIDTGELFF

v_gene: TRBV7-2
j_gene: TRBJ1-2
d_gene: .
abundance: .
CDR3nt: TGTGCCAGCAGCTTAAAGAGAGGGAATGGCTACACCTTC
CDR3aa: CASSLKRGNGYTF

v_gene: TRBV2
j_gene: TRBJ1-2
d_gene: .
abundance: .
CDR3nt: TGTGCCAGCAGTGAAGCGGCGGGGCGAGGGATTCGCGGCTACACCTTC
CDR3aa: CASSEAAGRGIRGYTF

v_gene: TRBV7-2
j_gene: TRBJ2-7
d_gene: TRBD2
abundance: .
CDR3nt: TGTGCCAGCAGCTTAGGGTTGACAGCGGGGTACGAGCAGTACTTC
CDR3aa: CASSLGLTAGYEQYF

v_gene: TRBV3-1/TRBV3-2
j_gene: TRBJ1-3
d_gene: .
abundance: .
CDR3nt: TGTGCCAGCAGCCCCTGGACAGAGGGAAACACCATATATTTT
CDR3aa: CASSPWTEGNTIYF

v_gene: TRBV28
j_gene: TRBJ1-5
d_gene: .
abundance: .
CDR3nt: TGTGCCAGCAGTTTATCCGGGACTGTTCAGCCCCAGCATTTT
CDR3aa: CASSLSGTVQPQHF

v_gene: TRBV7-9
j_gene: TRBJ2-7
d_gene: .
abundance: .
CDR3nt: TGTGCCAGCAGCTTAGATGGAGGCTCCTACGAGCAGTACTTC
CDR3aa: CASSLDGGSYEQYF

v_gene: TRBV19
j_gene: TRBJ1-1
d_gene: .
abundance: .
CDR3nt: TGTGCCAGTAGTATGGGGGGAAACACTGAAGCTTTCTTT
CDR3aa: CASSMGGNTEAFF

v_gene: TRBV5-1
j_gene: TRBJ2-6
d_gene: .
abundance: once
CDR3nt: TGCGCCAGCAGCGGCGGGGTTTTAAGTAGGGCCAACGTCCTGACTTTC
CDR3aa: CASSGGVLSRANVLTF

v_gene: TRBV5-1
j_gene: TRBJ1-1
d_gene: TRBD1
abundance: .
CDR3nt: TGCGCCAGCAGCCCTGACAGGGTAGATACTGAAGCTTTCTTT
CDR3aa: CASSPDRVDTEAFF

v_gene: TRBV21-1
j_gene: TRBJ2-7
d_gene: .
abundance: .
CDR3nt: TGTGCCAGCAGCAAACCCCCAGGGGCCTACGAGCAGTACTTC
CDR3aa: CASSKPPGAYEQYF

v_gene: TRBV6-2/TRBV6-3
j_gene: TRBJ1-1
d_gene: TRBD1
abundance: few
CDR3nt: TGTGCCAGCAGTTCGACCGGGACAGGTATATCGGCGACCACTGAAGCTTTCTTT
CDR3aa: CASSSTGTGISATTEAFF

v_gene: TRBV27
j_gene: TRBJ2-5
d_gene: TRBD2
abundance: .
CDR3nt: TGTGCCAGCAGTCTACGGACTAGCGGGCCGGAGACCCAGTACTTC
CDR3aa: CASSLRTSGPETQYF

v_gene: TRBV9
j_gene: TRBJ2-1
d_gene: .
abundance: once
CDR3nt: TGTGCCAGCAGCGTAGGACTAGGCCTTAGCTCCTACAATGAGCAGTTCTTC
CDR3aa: CASSVGLGLSSYNEQFF

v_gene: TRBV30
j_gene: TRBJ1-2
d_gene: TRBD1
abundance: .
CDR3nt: TGTGCCTGGAGCCCCGGGACAGGGAGCTATGGCTACACCTTC
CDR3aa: CAWSPGTGSYGYTF

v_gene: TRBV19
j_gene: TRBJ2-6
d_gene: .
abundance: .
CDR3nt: TGTGCCAGTAGTATGGGAAAGGGGGTGACCTCTGGGGCCAACGTCCTGACTTTC
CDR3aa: CASSMGKGVTSGANVLTF

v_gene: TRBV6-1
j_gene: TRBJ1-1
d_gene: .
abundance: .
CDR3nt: TGTGCCAGCAGTGAAGTTAGGGTAACTCGAAGGGGCACTGAAGCTTTCTTT
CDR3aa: CASSEVRVTRRGTEAFF

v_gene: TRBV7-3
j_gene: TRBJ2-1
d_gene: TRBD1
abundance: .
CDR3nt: TGTGCCAGCAGCCCGGGGACAGGACTGAGCTCCTACAATGAGCAGTTCTTC
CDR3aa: CASSPGTGLSSYNEQFF

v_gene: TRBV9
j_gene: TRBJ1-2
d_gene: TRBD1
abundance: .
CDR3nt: TGTGCCAGCAGCGGCGGGACAGGGGCGGGCTACACCTTC
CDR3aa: CASSGGTGAGYTF

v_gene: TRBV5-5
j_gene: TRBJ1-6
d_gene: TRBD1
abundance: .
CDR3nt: TGTGCCAGCAGCCCGAGGGGGGACAGGGGATTTTATGGTAATTCACCCCTCCACTTT
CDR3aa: CASSPRGDRGFYGNSPLHF

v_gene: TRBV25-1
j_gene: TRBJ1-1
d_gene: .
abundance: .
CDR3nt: TGTGCCAGCAGTGATTGGGCAGGGTCTGAAGCTTTCTTT
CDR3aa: CASSDWAGSEAFF

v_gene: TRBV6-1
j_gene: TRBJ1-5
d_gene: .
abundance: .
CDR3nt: TGTGCCAGCAGTGAAGATACGGGGGGCAATCAGCCCCAGCATTTT
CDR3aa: CASSEDTGGNQPQHF

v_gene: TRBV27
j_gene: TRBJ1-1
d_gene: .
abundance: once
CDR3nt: TGTGCCAGCAGTTTGGGCGATCTAACCACTGAAGCTTTCTTT
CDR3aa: CASSLGDLTTEAFF

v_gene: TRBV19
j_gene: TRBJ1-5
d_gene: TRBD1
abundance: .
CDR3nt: TGTGCCAGTAGTGAAGGGACAGGGGGCCTTCAGCCCCAGCATTTT
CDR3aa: CASSEGTGGLQPQHF

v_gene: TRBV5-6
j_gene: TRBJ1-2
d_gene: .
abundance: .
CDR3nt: TGTGCCAGCAGCTTATTGACCGGGGAGAACTATGGCTACACCTTC
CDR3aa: CASSLLTGENYGYTF